These T cell receptor beta chains were read from a single sample in a study of T-cell memory formation after mild COVID-19. TCRdb analysed the 5' RACE reads with MiXCR anew, one entry per CDR3 protein. The sample carries some 310,000 distinct CDR3 sequences, approximately 22% recorded once. Material: PBMCs or a T cell subset sorted from them (not recorded which). All receptors derive from a man aged 18 to 29 who had mild COVID-19 (a few samples of this study predate the infection). Cell type and time point are not known. Both conserved end residues are part of each CDR3. A D gene is named only where the DNA matches it firmly. The listing skips clone size in some rows; elsewhere it reads once, few, many or a size class.

>few|TRBV6-5|-|TRBJ1-2
TGTGCCAGCAGTTACGGGGTAGGCGACTATGGCTACACCTTC
CASSYGVGDYGYTF
>-|TRBV11-2|TRBD1|TRBJ2-2
TGTGCCAGCAGCTTAGATCCAGGACAGGGGTTTACCGGGGAGCTGTTTTTT
CASSLDPGQGFTGELFF
>-|TRBV24-1|-|TRBJ2-3
TGTGCCACCAGTGTCGGAAATACGCAGTATTTT
CATSVGNTQYF
>few|TRBV27|TRBD1|TRBJ2-7
TGTGCCAGCAGGGGGACAGGAATGGGCGAGCAGTACTTC
CASRGTGMGEQYF
>-|TRBV5-1|-|TRBJ2-1
TGCGCCAGCAGCCACGGACGGTCCTCCTACAATGAGCAGTTCTTC
CASSHGRSSYNEQFF
>many|TRBV4-1|TRBD1|TRBJ1-4
TGCGCCAGCAGCCAGATTCAGGGGGCCGCTAATGAAAAACTGTTTTTT
CASSQIQGAANEKLFF
>few|TRBV10-3|-|TRBJ1-1
TGTGCCATCAGCGCGGACGGGGACACTGAAGCTTTCTTT
CAISADGDTEAFF
>-|TRBV6-5|TRBD2|TRBJ2-3
TGTGCCAGCAGTTACTCGCGGAAGGCTAGCGGGGTGGTTGGTACGCAGTATTTT
CASSYSRKASGVVGTQYF
>-|TRBV4-1|-|TRBJ1-1
TGCGCCAGCAGCCAAGTTCAGGGCGCGAACACTGAAGCTTTCTTT
CASSQVQGANTEAFF
>-|TRBV19|-|TRBJ1-2
TGTGCCAGTAAACACCCAGGGGATGGCTACACCTTC
CASKHPGDGYTF
>few|TRBV5-1|-|TRBJ2-1
TGCGCCAGCAGGAGGGGACACCGAGGCAATGAGCAGTTCTTC
CASRRGHRGNEQFF
>few|TRBV4-3|-|TRBJ2-1
TGCGCCAGCAGCCAAGAGTGGGTACAGAGGAACAATGAGCAGTTCTTC
CASSQEWVQRNNEQFF
>-|TRBV27|-|TRBJ1-6
-
CASRVGGGNSPLNF
>-|TRBV6-5|-|TRBJ1-1
TGTGCCAGCAACTTGGGGGGGGCCACTGAAGCTTTCTTT
CASNLGGATEAFF
>few|TRBV12-3/TRBV12-4|-|TRBJ1-6
TGTGCCAGCAGTTTAACGGAAGCCGCGCCCCTCCACTTT
CASSLTEAAPLHF
>-|TRBV7-9|-|TRBJ1-4
TGTGCCAGCAGCTTAGGACGGGCAGCAACTAATGAAAAACTGTTTTTT
CASSLGRAATNEKLFF
>few|TRBV7-3|TRBD2|TRBJ2-3
TGTGCCAGCAGCCGGACTAGCGGGGTTGGAGATACGCAGTATTTT
CASSRTSGVGDTQYF
>-|TRBV5-1|-|TRBJ2-3
TGCGCCAGCAGCGCGGAGGGCGATACGCAGTATTTT
CASSAEGDTQYF
>-|TRBV6-1|-|TRBJ1-4
TGTGCCAGCCTGGGTGTCGGGGCCCATAATGAAAAACTGTTTTTT
CASLGVGAHNEKLFF
>-|TRBV4-2|-|TRBJ1-6
TGTGCCAGCAGCCAAGAGTTACTAGCGGTCAATTCACCCCTCCACTTT
CASSQELLAVNSPLHF
>few|TRBV12-3/TRBV12-4|TRBD1|TRBJ1-2
TGTGCCAGCAGTCCGGACAGGGCCTATGGCTACACCTTC
CASSPDRAYGYTF
>few|TRBV9|TRBD1|TRBJ1-1
TGTGCCAGCAGCGTAGATGGACAGGGGCAGAACACTGAAGCTTTCTTT
CASSVDGQGQNTEAFF
>-|TRBV12-3/TRBV12-4|-|TRBJ1-6
TGTGCCAGCAGCACAGGGCCGAATTCACCCCTCCACTTT
CASSTGPNSPLHF
>few|TRBV3-1|-|TRBJ1-2
TGTGCCAGCAGCCAAGGTTCCGGGAACTATGGCTACACCTTC
CASSQGSGNYGYTF
>-|TRBV30|-|TRBJ2-1
TGTGCCTGGAGCCTGGGCAGCTACAATGAGCAGTTCTTC
CAWSLGSYNEQFF
>-|TRBV12-3/TRBV12-4|-|TRBJ2-2
TGTGCCAGCAGTTCCGGGACGACCACCGGGGAGCTGTTTTTT
CASSSGTTTGELFF
>few|TRBV6-1|-|TRBJ1-2
TGTGCCAGCAGTGTAATGGGGAACTATGGCTACACCTTC
CASSVMGNYGYTF
>-|TRBV4-3|-|TRBJ2-3
TGCGCCAGCAGCCTCGAGCTATTCGCGGGAGATACGCAGTATTTT
CASSLELFAGDTQYF
>-|TRBV7-2|-|TRBJ1-5
TGTGCCAGCAGTACTTGGGTCAATCAGCCCCAGCATTTT
CASSTWVNQPQHF
>-|TRBV12-3/TRBV12-4|-|TRBJ1-3
TGTGCCAGCACTCCGGCCCCCTCTGGAAACACCATATATTTT
CASTPAPSGNTIYF
>-|TRBV6-6|-|TRBJ1-1
TGTGCCATAGCGCCCTCAGGGTTTGCTGAAGCTTTCTTT
CAIAPSGFAEAFF